The 12 T cell receptor beta chains in this list originate from one sample, sequenced in a study of T-cell reconstitution after alpha-beta-depleted transplantation in children. A library of TCRbeta sequences, prepared with unique molecular identifiers, was generated. A single record per CDR3 protein comes from TCRdb applying MiXCR to the PCR reads. The sample has approximately 1,000,000 distinct CDR3 sequences; around 30% are singletons. This sample comprised PBMCs, mostly from graft donor cells, obtained 360 days after TCRalphabeta/CD19-depleted stem cell transplant. Source of these receptors: a boy under two years old who had a stem cell transplant for SCID, so the T cells may come from the graft donor.

The V gene is TRBV5-1, the J gene TRBJ2-2; D gene unclear. With 7 bases removed from V and 6 bases from J, the gap between germline ends came to 10 bases. CDR3 length: 12 residues. The germline gives CDR1 SGHRS, CDR2 YFSETQ. CDR3 sequence (DNA): TGCGCCAGCCCGGAACTGGCCGGGGAGCTGTTTTTT. Translating gives CASPELAGELFF.

The CDR3 sequence is CASSYDSSGANVLTF. The CDR3 coding sequence is TGTGCCAGCAGTTACGACAGCTCTGGGGCCAACGTCCTGACTTTC. The V and J genes are TRBV6-5 and TRBJ2-6, with D perhaps matching TRBD1 (5 bases). The CDR3 sequence is 15 residues long. Trimming removed 2 bases at V and 0 bases at J, with 5 bases between. The V gene's germline CDR1 is MNHEY and CDR2 SVGAGI.

The chain has TRBV4-2 and TRBJ2-7, with 10 bases lining up with TRBD2. The CDR3 covers 17 residues. Trimming cost V 3 bases and J 2 bases; bases outside gene matches: 10. Germline CDR1 LGHNA, CDR2 YNFKEQ. The CDR3 nucleotides are TGTGCCAGCAGCCACGGATTTCCGGGACTAGCGCCCTACGAGCAGTACTTC. Its translation is CASSHGFPGLAPYEQYF.

This clonotype was found a few times. V is TRBV4-3 and J is TRBJ2-7, with 7 bases lining up with TRBD2. The V and J ends lost 4 bases and 2 bases, in that order; junction bases with no gene match: 11. This CDR3 spans 16 amino acids. Looked up from germline, CDR1 is LGHNA and CDR2 is YSLEER. CDR3 loop: CASSLGGGGGAYEQYF. As DNA, the CDR3 is TGCGCCAGCAGCCTGGGAGGAGGCGGGGGTGCCTACGAGCAGTACTTC.

This clonotype has ten or more counts. One junction end does not reproduce the germline sequence, and a read error may be involved. The chain recombines TRBV5-1 with TRBJ2-3; D possibly corresponds to TRBD2 (6 bases). CDR3 size: 15 residues. The germline V gene has CDR1 SGHRS and CDR2 YFSETQ. The CDR3 bases are TGTGCCAGCAGCTTAGGACTACCTAGCACAGATACGCAGTATTTT. Its translation is CASSLGLPSTDTQYF.

Only a few counts were recorded for this clonotype. V usage is TRBV20-1 and J usage is TRBJ2-4, with D maybe TRBD1 (6 bases). The CDR3 sequence is 15 residues long. The ends were cut back, 3 bases at V and 4 bases at J, with 16 bases in the middle. Germline assignment: CDR1 DFQATT and CDR2 SNEGSKA (reference sequence). CDR3 in DNA: TGCAGTGCTAGTATCCTTGGGGGCGGTAAAAACATTCAGTACTTC. Translating gives CSASILGGGKNIQYF.

V and J are TRBV5-6 and TRBJ2-7; D is undetermined. This CDR3 is built from 13 residues. V was cut by 1 base and J by 5 bases, with 10 bases left in between. Germline assignment: CDR1 SGHDT and CDR2 YYEEEE. The CDR3 region is CASSLPNLHEQYF. The CDR3, as DNA: TGTGCCAGCAGCTTGCCGAATTTGCACGAGCAGTACTTC.

This clonotype was seen a few times. The V and J genes are TRBV4-1 and TRBJ2-2; a possible D gene is TRBD1 (6 bases). The length of the CDR3 is 18 residues. The germline V and J ends were trimmed by 6 bases and 0 bases, with 20 bases remaining between them. Germline V gene lookup returns CDR1 MGHRA and CDR2 YSYEKL. This CDR3 reads CASRQDRRGPANTGELFF. The CDR3 DNA reads as TGCGCCAGCAGACAGGACAGAAGAGGACCCGCGAACACCGGGGAGCTGTTTTTT.

This clonotype came up a few times. CDR3 sequence (DNA): TGTGCCAGCAGCTTAGAACACGGGACGGCTTACACTGAAGCTTTCTTT. The encoded protein is CASSLEHGTAYTEAFF. The J gene is TRBJ1-1, the V gene TRBV13; D possibly corresponds to TRBD1 (5 bases). Trimming cost V 1 base and J 3 bases, with 15 bases left between them. The V gene's germline CDR1 is PRHDT and CDR2 FYEKMQ (reference sequence). The CDR3 consists of 16 residues.

V usage is TRBV10-3 and J usage is TRBJ1-6; 9 bases fit TRBD1. This CDR3 contains 16 residues. Germline CDR1 is ENHRY and CDR2 is SYGVKD. Germline trimming cut 5 bases from V and 7 bases from J; bases unmatched to any gene: 9. CDR3 sequence: CAISSDRGRGNSPLHF. CDR3 coding DNA: TGTGCCATCAGTTCGGACAGGGGAAGGGGGAATTCACCCCTCCACTTT.

Only a few counts were recorded for this clonotype. The rearrangement uses TRBV5-1 and TRBJ2-1, with 7 bases fitting TRBD2. From germline, CDR1 is SGHRS and CDR2 YFSETQ. CDR3 length equals 16 residues. V shed 0 bases and J 8 bases; nucleotides not matched to a gene: 11. CDR3 protein: CASSLERGVGYDEQFF. The CDR3 DNA follows: TGCGCCAGCAGCTTGGAGCGGGGTGTGGGTTACGATGAGCAGTTCTTC.

The chain uses TRBV24-1 and TRBJ1-1, with D uncertain. V gave up 2 bases and J gave up 6 bases, with 9 bases separating them. Germline CDR1 KGHDR, CDR2 SFDVKD. There are 13 residues in the CDR3. The CDR3 reads CATSDSTGAEAFF. The CDR3 DNA is TGTGCCACCAGTGATTCGACCGGGGCTGAAGCTTTCTTT.